A single TCR beta chain is shown here with its context. What it binds is unknown. Via MiXCR, TCRdb re-called the reads, giving one row per CDR3 protein. The repertoire holds approximately 500,000 distinct CDR3 sequences, with approximately 11% as singletons. Germline CDR1 is SNHLY and CDR2 is FYNNEI. The CDR3 loop spans 14 amino acids. Trimming left V 7 bases short and J 2 bases short, with 15 bases between. This entry belongs to a study of T cell repertoires in cytomegalovirus infection. About the research overall: Based on public TCR beta signatures, there were indications of CMV infection and of a matching HLA type.

Study-wide results and limits: Identification of carriers of CMV plus the relevant HLA was performed using cumulative public TCR beta family frequency. The ex vivo response showed dominance by HLA-C-restricted CMV-specific TCR beta clonotypes.

The sequenced sample was PBMCs. The J gene is TRBJ2-7, the V gene TRBV2, with D perhaps TRBD1 (6 bases). The clonotype originates from a human donor in good health (CMV status not recorded). Some clones in this sample may be carry-over from other donors' samples. The CDR3, as DNA: TGTGCCAGCAAAGTGGGTCAGGGGACCTACGAGCAGTACTTC. Its protein is CASKVGQGTYEQYF.